The clone carrying this TCR beta chain was counted between two and nine times. The sample belongs to a study of shared clonotypes between healthy human individuals. Trimming removed 0 bases at V and 6 bases at J, with 11 bases between. Germline assignment: CDR1 GTSNPN and CDR2 SVGIG (reference sequence). This CDR3 contains 13 residues. Healthy HIV-negative adults with no recent acute infections or vaccinations were recruited as donors. From CD4+ cells came CD45RA+ naive and CD45RA-negative memory subsets. The deep-level immunoSEQ assay was used. Produced via immunoSEQ multiplex PCR; TCRdb's table is partial and in-frame only. Seen here are some 1,100,000 clones, around 78% observed once, and the top ten hold 0.4% to 0.55%.

This TCR derives from a man aged 18 to 29 in good health. Some clones in this sample may be carry-over from other donors' samples. The chain links TRBV30 to TRBJ1-1; D not certain. Sequenced material: memory CD4+ T cells from PBMCs. Subset denoted: CD45RA-negative fraction. This CDR3 reads CAWSVRVGSEAFF. As DNA, the CDR3 is TGTGCCTGGAGTGTACGAGTTGGATCTGAAGCTTTCTTT. The full variable domain, rest sourced from reference TRBV30 and TRBJ1-1, is SQTIHQWPATLVQPVGSPLSLECTVEGTSNPNLYWYRQAAGRGLQLLFYSVGIGQISSEVPQNLSASRPQDRQFILSSKKLLLSDSGFYLCAWSVRVGSEAFFGQGTRLTVV.